These 25 T cell receptor beta chains share one sample of origin, sequenced in a study of identical twins' blood T cells. A single record per CDR3 protein comes from TCRdb applying MiXCR to the 5' RACE reads. The sample lists 300,000 to 400,000 distinct CDR3 sequences; roughly 28% were seen once. Sequencing was done on a sample of PBMCs. These receptors originate from a woman between 18 and 49 years old in good health.

The chain joins TRBV7-9 to TRBJ2-7; D gene unclear. The CDR3 is 13 amino acids. Germline V gene sequence: CDR1 SEHNR, CDR2 FQNEAQ (reference sequence). Between the trimmed V and J ends, which lost 10 bases and 1 base, there was a span of 14 bases. CDR3 nucleotides: TGTGCCACCTGGCGTTCCGGTTCCTACGAGCAGTACTTC. Residues: CATWRSGSYEQYF.

This clonotype appeared a few times. V and J are TRBV29-1 and TRBJ2-1, with 9 bases that match TRBD2. J was trimmed by 13 bases and V by 5 bases; bases with no gene match: 21. This CDR3 comprises 16 residues. Germline V gives CDR1 SQVTM, CDR2 ANQGSEA. The CDR3 sequence: CSVPGSLAGVLTEQFF. The CDR3 DNA is TGCAGCGTTCCTGGTTCGTTAGCGGGAGTCTTAACGGAACAGTTCTTC.

The V and J genes are TRBV20-1 and TRBJ2-7, with 7 bases matching TRBD1. Unmatched junction bases numbered 5, after V lost 7 bases and J lost 2 bases. The CDR3 covers 12 residues. CDR1 and CDR2 from the germline V gene are DFQATT and SNEGSKA (reference sequence). This CDR3 is CSVTGQAYEQYF. CDR3 DNA: TGCAGTGTCACTGGACAGGCCTACGAGCAGTACTTC.

V and J are TRBV14 and TRBJ2-5; tentatively, D is TRBD2 (5 bases). V gave up 0 bases and J gave up 5 bases, with 19 bases separating them. CDR3 size: 17 residues. CDR1 and CDR2 (germline): SGHDN, FVKESK. The CDR3 sequence: CASSQERARTSQETQYF. DNA for the CDR3: TGTGCCAGCAGCCAAGAGCGGGCGAGGACCTCTCAGGAGACCCAGTACTTC.

V is TRBV11-2 and J is TRBJ2-3, with TRBD2 matching over 13 bases. From germline, CDR1 is SGHAT and CDR2 FQNNGV. V shed 5 bases, J shed 3 bases, and the junction held 5 bases outside the gene matches. CDR3 size: 16 residues. The CDR3 reads CASSPGTSGETDTQYF. The CDR3 coding sequence is TGTGCCAGCAGCCCAGGGACTAGCGGGGAAACAGATACGCAGTATTTT.

This clonotype was observed a few times. Here the CDR3 DNA reads TGTGCCATCAATGGTGGCGGGAGCTCCTACGAGCAGTACTTC. Its protein product is CAINGGGSSYEQYF. The J gene is TRBJ2-7, the V gene TRBV10-3, with TRBD2 matching over 7 bases. The germline V gene encodes CDR1 ENHRY and CDR2 SYGVKD. This CDR3 contains 14 residues. Unmatched junction bases numbered 6, after V lost 7 bases and J lost 0 bases.

The CDR3 here is CASRPSGGYNEQFF. Written as DNA, the CDR3 is TGTGCCAGCAGACCTAGCGGAGGTTACAATGAGCAGTTCTTC. The V call is TRBV6-4, the J call TRBJ2-1; TRBD2 matches at 7 bases. Germline CDR1 is MRHNA and CDR2 is SNTAGT. With V trimmed by 6 bases and J by 4 bases, 6 bases remained unmatched. The CDR3 totals 14 residues.

The chain carries TRBV2 and TRBJ2-1, with 10 positions matching TRBD1. With 6 bases clipped from V and 8 bases from J, the junction kept 4 bases outside the gene matches. The CDR3 contains 13 residues. Per germline, CDR1 SNHLY and CDR2 FYNNEI. The CDR3 region has the DNA TGTGCCAGCAGACGGGACAGGGGATATGAGCAGTTCTTC. As protein: CASRRDRGYEQFF. Drawing the rest from reference TRBV2 and TRBJ2-1, the complete variable domain is EPEVTQTPSHQVTQMGQEVILRCVPISNHLYFYWYRQILGQKVEFLVSFYNNEISEKSEIFDDQFSVERPDGSNFTLKIRSTKLEDSAMYFCASRRDRGYEQFFGPGTRLTVL.

This clonotype was counted between two and nine times. CDR3 loop: CSGRGQVEAFF. The DNA for the CDR3 is TGCAGCGGGAGGGGACAGGTAGAAGCTTTCTTT. This chain joins TRBV29-1 and TRBJ1-1, with TRBD1 matching over 8 bases. V shed 7 bases and J 8 bases; nucleotides not matched to a gene: 6. The CDR3 totals 11 residues. Per germline, CDR1 SQVTM and CDR2 ANQGSEA. The full variable domain, with the rest looked up from reference TRBV29-1 and TRBJ1-1, is SAVISQKPSRDICQRGTSLTIQCQVDSQVTMMFWYRQQPGQSLTLIATANQGSEATYESGFVIDKFPISRPNLTFSTLTVSNMSPEDSSIYLCSGRGQVEAFFGQGTRLTVV.

This clonotype was seen a few times. The chain carries TRBV5-1 and TRBJ2-1; TRBD1 aligns across 7 bases. The CDR3 is made up of 14 amino acids. Per the germline V gene, CDR1 is SGHRS and CDR2 is YFSETQ. With V trimmed by 2 bases and J by 8 bases, 7 bases remained unmatched. CDR3 in amino acids: CASSFRQGVDEQFF. CDR3 bases: TGCGCCAGCAGCTTTAGACAGGGTGTTGATGAGCAGTTCTTC. The full variable domain, in which reference TRBV5-1 and TRBJ2-1 provide the parts outside the CDR3, is KAGVTQTPRYLIKTRGQQVTLSCSPISGHRSVSWYQQTPGQGLQFLFEYFSETQRNKGNFPGRFSGRQFSNSRSEMNVSTLELGDSALYLCASSFRQGVDEQFFGPGTRLTVL.

This clonotype showed up just a few times. V is TRBV28 and J is TRBJ1-2; TRBD1 matches 8 bases. Germline V gives CDR1 MDHEN, CDR2 SYDVKM. V was clipped by 4 bases and J by 2 bases; unmatched bases: 6. There are 15 residues in the CDR3. For the CDR3, the DNA is TGTGCCAGCAGTTCACAGGGGGGGGAAAACTATGGCTACACCTTC. This sequence encodes CASSSQGGENYGYTF.

The CDR3: CASRFSGRAYNEQFF. In nucleotides, the CDR3 is TGCGCCAGCAGGTTTAGCGGGAGGGCGTACAATGAGCAGTTCTTC. V is TRBV5-1 and J is TRBJ2-1; 11 bases match TRBD2. CDR1 is SGHRS and CDR2 is YFSETQ in the germline V gene. The CDR3 loop spans 15 amino acids. Trimming cost V 5 bases and J 4 bases; bases outside gene matches: 5.

The V and J genes are TRBV9 and TRBJ1-1; D call uncertain. The germline CDR1 and CDR2 sequences are SGDLS and YYNGEE. This CDR3 is 11 amino acids long. V shed 3 bases and J shed 11 bases, with 11 bases lying between them. The CDR3 coding sequence is TGTGCCAGCAGCGGAGGGAGAGGGGCTTTCTTT. Amino acid sequence: CASSGGRGAFF.

This clonotype was found a few times. The chain is built from TRBV25-1 and TRBJ2-2; TRBD2 aligns across 8 bases. From germline, CDR1 is MGHDK and CDR2 SYGVNS. The ends lost 3 bases at V and 1 base at J; junction bases unmatched: 4. This CDR3 spans 16 amino acids. The CDR3 DNA follows: TGTGCCAGCAGTGAGGTAGCGGGGATGAACACCGGGGAGCTGTTTTTT. Residues: CASSEVAGMNTGELFF.

This clonotype showed up many times. The chain recombines TRBV7-2 with TRBJ1-1, with D unresolved. The V end lost 1 base, the J end lost 0 bases, and 3 bases lay between the germline ends. In germline, CDR1 is SGHTA, CDR2 FQGNSA. The CDR3 extends over 13 amino acids. CDR3 loop: CASSLEMNTEAFF. CDR3 nucleotide sequence: TGTGCCAGCAGCTTAGAGATGAACACTGAAGCTTTCTTT.

The chain combines TRBV27 with TRBJ1-6, with TRBD1 matching 8 bases. V trimming: 6 bases; J trimming: 8 bases; junction bases outside the gene matches: 3. The CDR3 extends over 13 amino acids. Germline loops: CDR1 MNHEY, CDR2 SMNVEV (reference sequence). The CDR3 loop reads CASRGQGDSPLHF. The CDR3 DNA reads TGTGCCAGCAGAGGACAGGGTGATTCACCCCTCCACTTT.

This chain uses TRBV5-1 with TRBJ1-1, with D uncertain. The germline V and J ends were trimmed by 2 bases and 2 bases, with 10 bases remaining between them. Germline V gene data show CDR1 as SGHRS and CDR2 as YFSETQ. This CDR3 is built from 14 residues. The CDR3 DNA is TGCGCCAGCAGCTTAGACCTTTCAAACACTGAAGCTTTCTTT. Its translation: CASSLDLSNTEAFF.

V gene TRBV29-1 combines with J gene TRBJ2-5; no firm D call. Trimming removed 4 bases at V and 1 base at J, with 10 bases between. Per germline, CDR1 SQVTM and CDR2 ANQGSEA. The CDR3 is 13 residues long. The CDR3 nucleotides are TGCAGCGTTGCCGATCCTCCCCAAGAGACCCAGTACTTC. Protein product: CSVADPPQETQYF.

This clonotype was seen more than once but under ten times. The chain recombines TRBV20-1 with TRBJ2-1; the D gene is possibly TRBD2 (6 bases). The V gene's germline CDR1 is DFQATT and CDR2 SNEGSKA (reference sequence). The CDR3 contains 15 residues. The V and J ends lost 6 bases and 1 base respectively, with 16 bases between them. CDR3 sequence reads: CSANSGGRSYNEQFF. The CDR3 DNA sequence: TGCAGTGCCAATAGCGGTGGAAGGTCCTACAATGAGCAGTTCTTC.

The chain employs TRBV19 and TRBJ2-3; 8 bases are shared with TRBD2. After removal of 3 bases from V and 1 base from J, the junction contained 3 bases not matched to a gene. The CDR3 has 15 residues. The germline CDR1 and CDR2 sequences are LNHDA and SQIVND (reference sequence). The CDR3 loop reads CASSILRGGTDTQYF. The CDR3 DNA sequence: TGTGCCAGTAGTATTTTGCGGGGGGGCACAGATACGCAGTATTTT.

The V call is TRBV13, the J call TRBJ1-6; weak D call: TRBD1 (5 bases). This CDR3 is built from 14 residues. CDR1 and CDR2 (germline): PRHDT, FYEKMQ (reference sequence). Trimming shortened V by 6 bases and J by 5 bases, and 11 bases separated the two germline ends. The CDR3 nucleotides are TGTGCCAGCAGTTCCGGGGCTGATAATTCACCCCTCCACTTT. It is translated as CASSSGADNSPLHF.

This clonotype turned up a few times. The chain joins TRBV5-1 to TRBJ1-5; D uncertain. The germline gives CDR1 SGHRS, CDR2 YFSETQ. CDR3 length: 14 amino acids. V was cut by 2 bases and J by 3 bases, with 9 bases left in between. The CDR3 reads CASSFDGNNQPQHF. The CDR3 nucleotides are TGCGCCAGCAGCTTTGACGGAAACAATCAGCCCCAGCATTTT.

This clonotype was counted only a few times. J is TRBJ2-1 and V is TRBV20-1, with TRBD1 identical over 7 bases. Germline CDR1 DFQATT, CDR2 SNEGSKA (reference sequence). The junction had 4 bases not matched to a gene; V was cut back by 3 bases and J by 2 bases. CDR3 length: 14 amino acids. The CDR3 reads CSASRGGPYNEQFF. CDR3 coding DNA: TGCAGTGCTAGTCGAGGGGGCCCCTACAATGAGCAGTTCTTC.

The chain recombines TRBV20-1 with TRBJ2-3; 8 bases fit TRBD2. Germline V gives CDR1 DFQATT, CDR2 SNEGSKA (reference sequence). The CDR3 is made up of 14 amino acids. The V segment lost 3 bases and the J segment 0 bases; nucleotides outside the gene matches: 2. CDR3 loop: CSARIAGSTDTQYF. CDR3 in DNA: TGCAGTGCTAGGATAGCGGGGAGCACAGATACGCAGTATTTT.

This clonotype has a handful of counts. J is TRBJ1-5 and V is TRBV29-1; D uncertain. The CDR3 spans 13 residues. Looked up from germline, CDR1 is SQVTM and CDR2 is ANQGSEA. V dropped 4 bases and J dropped 7 bases, with 14 bases sitting between them. CDR3 coding DNA: TGCAGCGTTGGACCGCTCCTCGGGCAGCCCCAGCATTTT. Its translation is CSVGPLLGQPQHF.